This T cell receptor (beta chain) is from a study of tumor-infiltrating lymphocytes in primary liver carcinoma. Looked up from germline, CDR1 is MGHRA and CDR2 is YSYEKL. The CDR3 loop spans 14 amino acids. V lost 1 base, J lost 2 bases, and 1 base stayed unmatched. Blood RNA originated from unsorted whole blood, with germline DNA additionally extracted. Remarks on this clonotype: A much larger clonotype is one base distant, so this may be a read error. Here the CDR3 omits its conserved ending phenylalanine or tryptophan, so a read error is the likely source.

A primer matching the constant region was used to make TCR beta cDNA from around 460 ng of total RNA. Three rounds of nested multiplex PCR with slightly modified ARM-PCR produced TCR beta libraries. Researchers ran the first two PCR rounds for around 10 cycles each with TRBV1-TRBV30 forward primers and a C-beta reverse primer. TCRdb used MiXCR to reprocess the multiplex PCR reads, holding one entry per CDR3 protein. The repertoire includes about 320,000 distinct CDR3 sequences, 65% of them detected once, and roughly 9% sits in the top ten. Specimen: peripheral blood. The sequence came from a man aged 35-49 years with primary liver carcinoma and hepatitis B virus infection. This rearrangement joins TRBV4-1 to TRBJ2-7; TRBD2 agrees at 8 bases. The CDR3 coding sequence is TGCGCCAGCAGCCAAGGAGCGGGGGCCTACGAGCAGTACCTC. It yields the protein CASSQGAGAYEQYL.